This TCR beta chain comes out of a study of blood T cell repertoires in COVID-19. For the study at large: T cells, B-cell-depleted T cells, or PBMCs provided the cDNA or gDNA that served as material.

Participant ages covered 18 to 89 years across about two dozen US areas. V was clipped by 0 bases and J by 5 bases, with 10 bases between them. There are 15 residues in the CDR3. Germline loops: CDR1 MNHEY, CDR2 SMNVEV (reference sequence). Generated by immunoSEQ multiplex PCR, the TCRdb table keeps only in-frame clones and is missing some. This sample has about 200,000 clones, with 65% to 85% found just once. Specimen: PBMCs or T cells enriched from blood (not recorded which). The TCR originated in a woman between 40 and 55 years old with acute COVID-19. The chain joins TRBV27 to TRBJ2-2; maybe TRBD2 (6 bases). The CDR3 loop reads CASSLSGGGTGELFF. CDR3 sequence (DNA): TGTGCCAGCAGTTTATCGGGAGGAGGGACCGGGGAGCTGTTTTTT.